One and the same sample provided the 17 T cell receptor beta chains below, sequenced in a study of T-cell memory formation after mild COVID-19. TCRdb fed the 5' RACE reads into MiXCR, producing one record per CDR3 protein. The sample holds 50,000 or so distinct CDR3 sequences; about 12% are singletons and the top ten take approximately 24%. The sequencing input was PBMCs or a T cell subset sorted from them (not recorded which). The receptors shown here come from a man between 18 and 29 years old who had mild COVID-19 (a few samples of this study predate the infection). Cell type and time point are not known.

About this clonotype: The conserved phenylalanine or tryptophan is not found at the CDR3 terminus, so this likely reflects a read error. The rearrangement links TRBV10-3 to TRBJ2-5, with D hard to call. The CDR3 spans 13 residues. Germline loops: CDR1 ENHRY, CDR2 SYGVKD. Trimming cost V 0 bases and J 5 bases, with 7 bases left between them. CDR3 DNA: TGTGCCATCAGTGAGTCGACTCTCGAGACCCAGTACCTC. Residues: CAISESTLETQYL.

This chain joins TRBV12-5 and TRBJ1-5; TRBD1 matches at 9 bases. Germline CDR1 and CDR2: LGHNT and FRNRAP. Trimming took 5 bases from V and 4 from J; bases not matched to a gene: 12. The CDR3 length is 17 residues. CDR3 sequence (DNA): TGTGCTAGTGGTGCCAGGGAGGGACAGGGTAGAAATCAGCCCCAGCATTTT. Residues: CASGAREGQGRNQPQHF.

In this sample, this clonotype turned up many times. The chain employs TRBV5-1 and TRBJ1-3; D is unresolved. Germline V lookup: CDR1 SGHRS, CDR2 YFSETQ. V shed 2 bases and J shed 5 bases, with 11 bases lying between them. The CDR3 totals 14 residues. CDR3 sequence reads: CASSLFGWRNTIYF. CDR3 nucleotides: TGCGCCAGCAGCTTATTCGGTTGGAGAAACACCATATATTTT.

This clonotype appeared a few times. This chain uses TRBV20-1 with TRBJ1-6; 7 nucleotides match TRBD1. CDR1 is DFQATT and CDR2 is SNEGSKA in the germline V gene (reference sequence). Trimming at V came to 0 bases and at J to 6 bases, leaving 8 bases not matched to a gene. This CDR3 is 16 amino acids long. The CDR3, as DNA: TGCAGTGCTAGAGATCCCAAGGCAGGGGGTAATTCACCCCTCCACTTT. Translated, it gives CSARDPKAGGNSPLHF.

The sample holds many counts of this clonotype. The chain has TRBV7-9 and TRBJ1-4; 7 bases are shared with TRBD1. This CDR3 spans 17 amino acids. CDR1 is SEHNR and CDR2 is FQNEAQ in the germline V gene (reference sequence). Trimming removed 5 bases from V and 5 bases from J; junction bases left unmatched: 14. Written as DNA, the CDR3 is TGTGCCAGCAGCCGGACAGGAAGGTCCGCCTTAAATGAAAAACTGTTTTTT. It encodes CASSRTGRSALNEKLFF.

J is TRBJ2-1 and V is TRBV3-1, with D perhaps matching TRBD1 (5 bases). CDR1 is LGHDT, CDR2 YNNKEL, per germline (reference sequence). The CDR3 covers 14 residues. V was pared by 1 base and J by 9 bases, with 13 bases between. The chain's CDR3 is CASSQVAGLGEQFF. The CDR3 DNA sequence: TGTGCCAGCAGCCAAGTTGCAGGGTTGGGTGAGCAGTTCTTC.

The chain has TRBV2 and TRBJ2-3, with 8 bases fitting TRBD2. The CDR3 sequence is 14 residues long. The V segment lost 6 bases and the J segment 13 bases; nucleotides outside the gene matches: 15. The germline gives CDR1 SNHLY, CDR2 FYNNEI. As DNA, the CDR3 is TGTGCCAGCAGCAACCCGGGGGGGGGCCTTGAGGAGTATTTT. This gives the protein CASSNPGGGLEEYF.

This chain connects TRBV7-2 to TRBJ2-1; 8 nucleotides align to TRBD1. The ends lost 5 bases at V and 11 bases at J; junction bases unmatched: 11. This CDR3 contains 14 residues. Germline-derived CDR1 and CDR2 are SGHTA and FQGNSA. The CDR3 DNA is TGTGCCAGCAGCCTAGGACAGGGCGTCTTTCAGCAGTTCTTC. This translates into CASSLGQGVFQQFF.

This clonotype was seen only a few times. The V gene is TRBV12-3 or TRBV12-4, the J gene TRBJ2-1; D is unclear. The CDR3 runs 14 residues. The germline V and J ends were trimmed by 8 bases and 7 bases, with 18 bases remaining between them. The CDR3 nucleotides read TGTGCCAGCGCCACTATCCTCGAAGGGAATGAGCAGTTCTTC. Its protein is CASATILEGNEQFF.

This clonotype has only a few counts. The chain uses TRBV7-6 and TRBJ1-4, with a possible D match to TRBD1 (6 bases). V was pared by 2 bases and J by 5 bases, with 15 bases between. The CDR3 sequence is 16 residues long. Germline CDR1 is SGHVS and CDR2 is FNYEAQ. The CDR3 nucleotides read TGTGCCAGCAGCTTATCACAGGGTCCTTCAAATGAAAAACTGTTTTTT. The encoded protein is CASSLSQGPSNEKLFF.

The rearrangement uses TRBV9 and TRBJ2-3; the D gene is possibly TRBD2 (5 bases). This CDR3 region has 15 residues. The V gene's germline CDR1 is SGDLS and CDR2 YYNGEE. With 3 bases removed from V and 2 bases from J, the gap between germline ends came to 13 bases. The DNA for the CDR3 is TGTGCCAGCAGCGCCGGGGTGACCTTCACAGATACGCAGTATTTT. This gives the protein CASSAGVTFTDTQYF.

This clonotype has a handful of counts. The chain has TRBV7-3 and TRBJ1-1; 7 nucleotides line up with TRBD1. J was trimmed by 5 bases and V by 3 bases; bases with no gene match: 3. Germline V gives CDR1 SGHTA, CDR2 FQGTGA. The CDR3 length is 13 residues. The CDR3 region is CASSLTGQTEAFF. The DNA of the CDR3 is TGTGCCAGCAGCTTGACAGGGCAGACTGAAGCTTTCTTT.

The CDR3 sequence: CASIIAYGGPLHF. The DNA for the CDR3 is TGTGCCAGCATTATCGCTTATGGGGGACCCCTCCACTTT. The chain couples TRBV6-6 to TRBJ1-6; the D gene is possibly TRBD1 (5 bases). Germline V gene sequence: CDR1 MNHNY, CDR2 SVGAGI (reference sequence). V lost 7 bases and J lost 12, with 16 bases in between. CDR3 length: 13 residues.

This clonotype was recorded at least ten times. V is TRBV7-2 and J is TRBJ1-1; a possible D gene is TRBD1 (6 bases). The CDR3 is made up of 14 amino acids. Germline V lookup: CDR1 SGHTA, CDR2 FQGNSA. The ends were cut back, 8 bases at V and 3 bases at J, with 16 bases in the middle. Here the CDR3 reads CASRIITGYTEAFF. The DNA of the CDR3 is TGTGCCAGCCGCATAATTACAGGGTACACTGAAGCTTTCTTT.

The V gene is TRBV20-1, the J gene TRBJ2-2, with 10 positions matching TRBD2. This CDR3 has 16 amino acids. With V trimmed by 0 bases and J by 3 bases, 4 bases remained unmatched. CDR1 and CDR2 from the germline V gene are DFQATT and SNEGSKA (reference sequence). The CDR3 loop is CSARDRGLADTGELFF. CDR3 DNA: TGCAGTGCTAGAGATCGTGGACTAGCGGACACCGGGGAGCTGTTTTTT.

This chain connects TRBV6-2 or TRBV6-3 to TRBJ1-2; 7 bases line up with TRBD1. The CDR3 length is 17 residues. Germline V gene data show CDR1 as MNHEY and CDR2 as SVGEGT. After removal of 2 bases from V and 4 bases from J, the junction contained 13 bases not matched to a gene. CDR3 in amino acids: CASSYQDYRDSFYGYTF. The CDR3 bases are TGTGCCAGCAGTTACCAAGATTACAGGGACAGCTTCTATGGCTACACCTTC.

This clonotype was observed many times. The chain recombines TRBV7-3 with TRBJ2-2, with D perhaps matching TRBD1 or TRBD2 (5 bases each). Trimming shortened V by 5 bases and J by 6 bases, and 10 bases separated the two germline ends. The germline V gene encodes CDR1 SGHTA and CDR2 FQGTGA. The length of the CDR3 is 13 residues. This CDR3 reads CASSPTGPGELFF. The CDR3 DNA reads TGTGCCAGCAGCCCTACGGGGCCCGGGGAGCTGTTTTTT.